This T cell receptor (beta chain) was recovered during a study of PD-L1 blockade in urothelial cancer. Study-level information: Blood-derived samples held a median around 140,000 T cells.

Details on this clone: The target antigen is unknown.

As to time point: pretreatment peripheral blood. Patients in the study were battling locally advanced or metastatic urothelial carcinoma. Clones were sequenced by immunoSEQ multiplex PCR, and TCRdb holds only the in-frame ones, with some missing. The sample has about 38,000 clones, 85% seen once. Study-level results: Tumor-associated clones in blood expanded more at 3 weeks in durable-benefit patients.

This material consisted of PBMCs, taken around atezolizumab (anti-PD-L1) treatment. The TCR sequence derives from an older man with urothelial cancer.

As DNA, the CDR3 is TGCGCCAGCAGCCCTAGCGGGAGTAGCACAGATACGCAGTATTTT. As protein: CASSPSGSSTDTQYF. The chain combines TRBV4-3 with TRBJ2-3, with TRBD2 matching over 10 bases. The germline V gene encodes CDR1 LGHNA and CDR2 YSLEER. This CDR3 comprises 15 residues. V lost 4 bases and J lost 0; bases outside the gene matches: 1.